This record looks at one TCR beta chain sequence and its context. The germline CDR1 and CDR2 sequences are SQVTM and ANQGSEA. V was pared by 3 bases and J by 6 bases, with 2 bases of the junction left unmatched. The CDR3 runs to 12 residues. This sample is part of a study of blood T cell repertoires in COVID-19. Study context: Samples representing acute and convalescent COVID-19 were sourced from the United States, Italy and Spain. Sources were T cells, B-cell-depleted T cells, or PBMCs; the material itself was cDNA or gDNA.

Methods used by the authors: Estimates of nucleated cell counts were drawn from the amplification of reference gene primers. Sequenced by immunoSEQ multiplex PCR; TCRdb stores in-frame clones only, minus some. That table gives V, J and clone size, and the DNA gave D and trimming. The profile shows about 380,000 clones, roughly four fifths of them singletons. The specimen sequenced was peripheral blood. This receptor was identified in a human donor with acute or convalescent COVID-19. The donor label of this sample is uncertain. The gene calls are TRBV29-1 and TRBJ1-3; 7 nucleotides match TRBD1. The CDR3 is CSVEGQSNTIYF. The CDR3 DNA is TGCAGCGTTGAGGGACAGTCAAACACCATATATTTT.